This T cell receptor (beta chain) comes out of a study of CD8 T cells in Susac syndrome. RNA was extracted with the RNeasy kit, and a quantity of about 0.45 to 1 ug was reverse transcribed using random hexamers. TCRdb fed the immunoSEQ multiplex PCR reads into MiXCR, producing one record per CDR3 protein. The sample holds about 400,000 distinct CDR3 sequences, around 85% seen once. Material: CD8+ T cells from PBMCs. The TCR sequence derives from a human donor with multiple sclerosis.

CDR3 sequence: CASSVEVGGDTQYF. The CDR3 DNA reads as TGTGCCAGCAGCGTAGAGGTGGGTGGAGATACGCAGTATTTT. The rearrangement uses TRBV9 and TRBJ2-3; D gene unclear. The germline CDR1 and CDR2 sequences are SGDLS and YYNGEE. This CDR3 is 14 amino acids long. The V gene lost 0 bases and the J gene lost 5 bases, with 10 bases spanning the gap.